This T cell receptor beta chain was retrieved from a study of shared clonotypes between healthy human individuals. Study-wide points: With few donors, the genetic and exposure-history diversity represented was limited.

CDR1 and CDR2 (germline): SGHVS, FQNEAQ. This CDR3 has 16 residues. The ends lost 2 bases at V and 2 bases at J; junction bases unmatched: 4. Notes on this clone: The antigen is undetermined.

Splitting of each subset's genomic DNA was done evenly across several immunoSEQ plates. Some clones are missing from TCRdb's copy, which holds only in-frame ones; the method was immunoSEQ multiplex PCR. The table shows about 520,000 clones, with 70% to 80% occurring only once. The chain recombines TRBV7-8 with TRBJ1-3; 9 nucleotides agree with TRBD1. The source material was PBMCs. The clonotype comes from a woman in her thirties or forties in good health. Some clones in this sample may be carry-over from other donors' samples. This chain's CDR3 is CASSLKRQGAGNTIYF. The DNA for the CDR3 is TGTGCCAGCAGCTTAAAACGACAGGGGGCTGGAAACACCATATATTTT.